The 23 T cell receptor beta chains given below trace back to one sample, sequenced in a study of metastatic and nonmetastatic thyroid tumors. Thyroid surgery was preceded by no treatment in any patient. TCRdb re-called the PCR reads with MiXCR. The table lists about 25,000 clones, about 13% of them singletons. The sequenced material came from blood. Receptors were obtained from a female donor with papillary thyroid cancer or a benign thyroid nodule (not recorded which). Some clones in this sample may be carry-over from other donors' samples.

This clone was seen at least ten times. The rearrangement uses TRBV5-1 and TRBJ2-5; 10 bases line up with TRBD2. J gave up 4 bases and V 2 bases, and 5 bases lay outside the gene matches. Germline CDR1 is SGHRS and CDR2 is YFSETQ. The CDR3 spans 15 residues. This chain's CDR3 is CASSLKAGGGETQYF. In nucleotides, the CDR3 is TGCGCCAGCAGCTTAAAAGCGGGAGGGGGAGAGACCCAGTACTTC.

Ten or more counts support this clone. The chain carries TRBV20-1 and TRBJ2-7, with D maybe TRBD2 (6 bases). Trimming took 0 bases from V and 2 from J, leaving 11 bases between them. The CDR3 is 14 amino acids. CDR1 DFQATT and CDR2 SNEGSKA come from the germline V gene (reference sequence). The CDR3 loop reads CSARDRSGTYEQYF. The DNA for the CDR3 is TGCAGTGCTAGAGATCGTAGCGGTACCTACGAGCAGTACTTC.

In its sample, this clone was seen many times. The V and J genes are TRBV11-3 and TRBJ2-1; 7 nucleotides line up with TRBD2. Looked up from germline, CDR1 is SGHNT and CDR2 is YENEEA. CDR3 length: 14 amino acids. After removal of 1 base from V and 9 bases from J, the junction contained 6 bases not matched to a gene. The DNA of the CDR3 is TGTGCCAGCAGCTTAGGACTAGCTGCGGGTGAGCAGTTCTTC. Translation: CASSLGLAAGEQFF.

This clone was seen at least ten times. The chain combines TRBV12-3 or TRBV12-4 with TRBJ1-2; 8 bases agree with TRBD1. The CDR3 consists of 14 residues. Unmatched junction bases numbered 6, after V lost 5 bases and J lost 4 bases. CDR3 residues: CASSGQGEIYGYTF. The CDR3 DNA is TGTGCCAGCAGTGGACAGGGTGAGATCTATGGCTACACCTTC.

This clone was counted between two and nine times. One end of the junction is discordant with germline, which a read error may explain. The identical CDR3 is also encoded by other nucleotide sequences in the sample. This rearrangement joins TRBV18 to TRBJ1-1, with TRBD1 as a possible D gene (5 bases). The CDR3 sequence is 14 residues long. CDR1 and CDR2 (germline): KGHSH, LQKENI. The CDR3: CASSQQAANTEAFF. CDR3 DNA sequence: TGTGCCAGTTCACAACAGGCTGCGAACACTGAAGCTTTCTTT.

This clone is deemed medium-sized (0.01 to 0.1%). The chain joins TRBV2 to TRBJ2-2; 9 nucleotides match TRBD1. CDR3 size: 15 residues. Per the germline V gene, CDR1 is SNHLY and CDR2 is FYNNEI. Germline trimming cut 6 bases from V and 5 bases from J; bases unmatched to any gene: 7. CDR3 in amino acids: CASSETGGRTGELFF. CDR3 sequence (DNA): TGTGCCAGCAGCGAAACAGGGGGCAGGACCGGGGAGCTGTTTTTT.

This clone qualifies as medium-sized. The rearrangement uses TRBV6-1 and TRBJ2-5; TRBD2 is a possible D gene (6 bases). V was trimmed by 0 bases and J by 5 bases, leaving 10 bases between them. In germline, CDR1 is MNHNS, CDR2 SASEGT. The CDR3 is made up of 14 amino acids. The CDR3 sequence: CASSEAGGGETQYF. The CDR3 coding sequence is TGTGCCAGCAGTGAAGCGGGAGGAGGTGAGACCCAGTACTTC.

In its sample, this clone was seen a few times. The chain combines TRBV3-1 with TRBJ2-1; 8 bases align to TRBD2. Trimming took 2 bases from V and 8 from J; bases not matched to a gene: 11. CDR3 size: 16 residues. Germline V lookup: CDR1 LGHDT, CDR2 YNNKEL (reference sequence). Here the CDR3 reads CASSQTRGGLSDEQFF. The CDR3 DNA follows: TGTGCCAGCAGCCAAACCCGGGGGGGCCTTTCCGATGAGCAGTTCTTC.

In this sample, this clone turned up many times. The CDR3 region has the DNA TGCAGTGCTAGGCAGGGCACCTATGGCTACACCTTC. This gives the protein CSARQGTYGYTF. V gene TRBV20-1 combines with J gene TRBJ1-2, with D perhaps TRBD1 (5 bases). Germline V lookup: CDR1 DFQATT, CDR2 SNEGSKA (reference sequence). The germline V and J ends were trimmed by 3 bases and 4 bases, with 9 bases remaining between them. The CDR3 is 12 amino acids.

The table lists this clone with many counts. This chain connects TRBV10-3 to TRBJ2-3; 9 nucleotides agree with TRBD1. Germline V CDR1 and CDR2: ENHRY, SYGVKD. The ends lost 5 bases at V and 4 bases at J; junction bases unmatched: 7. The CDR3 has 15 residues. For the CDR3, the DNA is TGTGCCATCAGTAACCGGGACAGGGATGCAGATACGCAGTATTTT. Translation: CAISNRDRDADTQYF.

The table lists this clone with many counts. The rearrangement joins TRBV11-1 to TRBJ1-2, with 7 bases identical to TRBD1. The J segment lost 8 bases and the V segment lost 1 base, leaving 13 bases of the junction unmatched. This CDR3 has 16 residues. Germline V gives CDR1 SGHAT, CDR2 FQDESV (reference sequence). As DNA, the CDR3 is TGTGCCAGCAGCTTAGGCGGAAGGGGGCAGCTTGGGGGCTACACCTTC. Its protein product is CASSLGGRGQLGGYTF.

The table lists this clone with many counts. The J gene is TRBJ1-4, the V gene TRBV5-1; TRBD1 matches 7 bases. Germline CDR1 and CDR2: SGHRS and YFSETQ. The CDR3 contains 17 residues. The trim removed 0 bases at V and 3 bases at J, leaving 8 bases unmatched. As DNA, the CDR3 is TGCGCCAGCAGCTTGGGACTGGCGGGGACAGCTAATGAAAAACTGTTTTTT. It translates to CASSLGLAGTANEKLFF. The entire variable domain, with the rest obtained from reference TRBV5-1 and TRBJ1-4, is as follows: KAGVTQTPRYLIKTRGQQVTLSCSPISGHRSVSWYQQTPGQGLQFLFEYFSETQRNKGNFPGRFSGRQFSNSRSEMNVSTLELGDSALYLCASSLGLAGTANEKLFFGSGTQLSVL.

To note about this clone: One end of the junction is discordant with germline, which a read error may explain. The V and J genes are TRBV20-1 and TRBJ2-5; the match to TRBD2 covers 12 bases. This CDR3 comprises 14 residues. CDR1 is DFQATT, CDR2 SNEGSKA, per germline (reference sequence). CDR3 sequence reads: CSASKLAGGETKYF. CDR3 DNA: TGCAGTGCTAGCAAGCTAGCGGGAGGGGAGACCAAGTACTTC.

This clone appeared many times. The rearrangement uses TRBV18 and TRBJ1-1, with D hard to call. This CDR3 has 14 amino acids. V lost 6 bases, J lost 0 bases, and 11 bases lay in between. Germline CDR1 KGHSH, CDR2 LQKENI. The CDR3 is CASSPREMNTEAFF. In DNA form, the CDR3 reads TGTGCCAGCTCCCCGCGGGAGATGAACACTGAAGCTTTCTTT.

The chain recombines TRBV11-1 with TRBJ1-4; no firm D call. The germline V gene encodes CDR1 SGHAT and CDR2 FQDESV (reference sequence). The CDR3 consists of 15 residues. V dropped 2 bases and J dropped 5 bases, with 12 bases sitting between them. The CDR3, as DNA: TGTGCCAGCAGCTTATCGGGAGACTACAATGAAAAACTGTTTTTT. Protein sequence: CASSLSGDYNEKLFF.

This clone was picked up many times. The chain carries TRBV7-2 and TRBJ2-5; 11 nucleotides agree with TRBD2. After removal of 5 bases from V and 5 bases from J, the junction contained 7 bases not matched to a gene. Germline V gene sequence: CDR1 SGHTA, CDR2 FQGNSA. The CDR3 covers 15 residues. The CDR3 is CASSGGLAALETQYF. The CDR3 region has the DNA TGTGCCAGCAGCGGGGGACTAGCGGCTCTTGAGACCCAGTACTTC.

This clone was counted ten times or more. V usage is TRBV20-1 and J usage is TRBJ2-4; 7 positions agree with TRBD1. This CDR3 contains 16 residues. The germline gives CDR1 DFQATT, CDR2 SNEGSKA (reference sequence). V lost 4 bases and J lost 1; bases outside the gene matches: 10. DNA of the CDR3: TGCAGTGCTACGACGACAGGGCTGACGGCCAAAAACATTCAGTACTTC. As protein: CSATTTGLTAKNIQYF.

Notes on this clone: The junction differs from germline at one of its ends, possibly a read error. The chain joins TRBV27 to TRBJ2-1, with a weak D call TRBD1 (5 bases). Germline CDR1 and CDR2: MNHEY and SMNVEV (reference sequence). The CDR3 is 15 residues long. The CDR3 nucleotides read TGCGCCAGCACGACTTCGGCAGGGTTCCTTCATGAGCGGTTCTTC. Residues: CASTTSAGFLHERFF.

This chain joins TRBV9 and TRBJ1-3; D is unresolved. V was trimmed by 2 bases and J by 1 base, leaving 10 bases between them. The germline V gene has CDR1 SGDLS and CDR2 YYNGEE. The CDR3 covers 15 residues. CDR3 loop: CASSVRFGSGNTIYF. Here the CDR3 DNA reads TGTGCCAGCAGCGTTCGTTTTGGGTCTGGAAACACCATATATTTT.

This clone showed up just a few times. The rearrangement links TRBV4-3 to TRBJ2-7; TRBD2 aligns across 8 bases. Germline trimming cut 1 base from V and 3 bases from J; bases unmatched to any gene: 5. CDR1 is LGHNA, CDR2 YSLEER, per germline. This CDR3 contains 15 residues. The CDR3 region is CASSQGNSGIYEQYF. CDR3 nucleotides: TGCGCCAGCAGCCAAGGGAATAGCGGGATCTACGAGCAGTACTTC.

This clone was seen many times. The chain recombines TRBV19 with TRBJ2-7; TRBD2 agrees at 9 bases. This CDR3 comprises 14 residues. Germline CDR1 and CDR2: LNHDA and SQIVND (reference sequence). The V and J ends lost 5 bases and 5 bases, in that order; junction bases with no gene match: 7. DNA of the CDR3: TGTGCCAGTAGTCTAGCGGGATCCTTGCACGAGCAGTACTTC. It translates to CASSLAGSLHEQYF.

This clone came up many times. A much larger clone differs from this one at a single base, so this may be a read error. The chain recombines TRBV19 with TRBJ1-5, with D tentatively TRBD1 (6 bases). V was shortened by 5 bases and J by 1 base, with 12 bases between the two germline ends. This CDR3 spans 15 amino acids. In germline, CDR1 is LNHDA, CDR2 SQIVND (reference sequence). CDR3 DNA: TGTGCCAGTAGTCCCCCGGGGGCGAGCAATCAGCCCCAGCATTTT. Its protein product is CASSPPGASNQPQHF.

Of note for this clone: A clone one base away is much larger, so this may be a read error. The chain employs TRBV11-2 and TRBJ2-5; D remains ambiguous. The CDR3 spans 15 residues. CDR1 is SGHAT and CDR2 is FQNNGV in the germline V gene. The CDR3 sequence: CASSLVTARQETKYF. CDR3 bases: TGTGCCAGCAGCTTAGTAACAGCCCGACAAGAGACCAAGTACTTC.